These 24 T cell receptor beta chains were all obtained from the same sample, sequenced in a study of cytomegalovirus exposure and HLA in healthy donors. Use of 60 Vbeta and 13 Jbeta primers characterized the PCR. Some clones are missing from TCRdb's copy, which holds only in-frame ones; the method was immunoSEQ multiplex PCR. The table lists tens of thousands of clones, more than 65% of them singletons. The sequenced sample was PBMCs. These receptors all stem from a man aged 55 to 69 in good health and CMV-seronegative.

The chain links TRBV14 to TRBJ2-2; possible D gene TRBD2, 5 bases. The CDR3 is 16 amino acids. Trimming pared 0 bases from V and 1 base from J, leaving 9 bases between. Germline loops: CDR1 SGHDN, CDR2 FVKESK. CDR3 in DNA: TGTGCCAGCAGCCAAGACCCGGGGAGGAACACCGGGGAGCTGTTTTTT. This codes for CASSQDPGRNTGELFF.

The CDR3 DNA reads as TGTGCCTGGAGTGTGTGGGGAGCGTCAAGACCGGATACGCAGTATTTT. The encoded protein is CAWSVWGASRPDTQYF. This chain links TRBV30 with TRBJ2-3; the D gene is possibly TRBD2 (5 bases). The V gene's germline CDR1 is GTSNPN and CDR2 SVGIG (reference sequence). V shed 0 bases and J shed 6 bases, with 19 bases lying between them. This CDR3 comprises 16 residues.

This chain uses TRBV4-1 with TRBJ2-4, with D tentatively TRBD2 (5 bases). Trimming left V 3 bases short and J 6 bases short, with 21 bases between. This CDR3 contains 17 residues. Germline V CDR1 and CDR2: MGHRA, YSYEKL. For the CDR3, the DNA is TGCGCCAGCAGCCACCACAGAGTCCGGGATCCAACAAACATTCAGTACTTC. This gives the protein CASSHHRVRDPTNIQYF.

This clone has more than one count but fewer than ten. The V gene is TRBV28, the J gene TRBJ2-1, with TRBD2 matching 7 bases. Trimming cost V 4 bases and J 8 bases; bases outside gene matches: 5. The CDR3 extends over 13 amino acids. Germline assignment: CDR1 MDHEN and CDR2 SYDVKM. In DNA form, the CDR3 reads TGTGCCAGCAGTTCCGGGGGGTCAGATGAGCAGTTCTTC. Protein: CASSSGGSDEQFF.

This clone turned up a few times. The rearrangement links TRBV4-1 to TRBJ1-6, with 7 bases identical to TRBD1. Germline CDR1 MGHRA, CDR2 YSYEKL. The CDR3 has 18 residues. V lost 0 bases and J lost 0; bases outside the gene matches: 5. The CDR3 sequence is CASSQDGGGFSYNSPLHF. As DNA, the CDR3 is TGCGCCAGCAGCCAAGATGGAGGGGGCTTCTCCTATAATTCACCCCTCCACTTT.

The chain couples TRBV14 to TRBJ1-1, with D maybe TRBD1 (5 bases). The CDR3 is made up of 11 amino acids. The ends were cut back, 5 bases at V and 7 bases at J, with 8 bases in the middle. Germline CDR1 SGHDN, CDR2 FVKESK. The CDR3 DNA reads TGTGCCAGCAGCTGGGGGGATGAAGCTTTCTTT. It specifies CASSWGDEAFF.

To note about this clone: At one end the junction does not follow the germline gene, possibly because of a read error. The CDR3 region has the DNA TGTTCCAGCAGCTTAAACGTGGCCGAGCAGTACTTC. It translates to CSSSLNVAEQYF. The chain has TRBV7-9 and TRBJ2-7; D call uncertain. The germline CDR1 and CDR2 sequences are SEHNR and FQNEAQ (reference sequence). This CDR3 comprises 12 residues. Supplemented by reference TRBV7-9 and TRBJ2-7, the full variable domain reads DTGVSQNPRHKITKRGQNVTFRCDPISEHNRLYWYRQTLGQGPEFLTYFQNEAQLEKSRLLSDRFSAERPKGSFSTLEIQRTEQGDSAMYLCSSSLNVAEQYFGPGTRLTVT.

The V and J genes are TRBV7-8 and TRBJ1-1; the match to TRBD1 covers 9 bases. Trimming cost V 5 bases and J 1 base; bases outside gene matches: 8. Germline CDR1 reads SGHVS; CDR2 reads FQNEAQ. The CDR3 consists of 16 residues. The CDR3, as DNA: TGTGCCAGCAGCGCGCCTATGGGACAGGGGAACACTGAAGCTTTCTTT. Translation gives CASSAPMGQGNTEAFF.

The chain uses TRBV30 and TRBJ1-6, with no clear D. The ends were cut back, 0 bases at V and 7 bases at J, with 10 bases in the middle. The length of the CDR3 is 14 residues. Germline CDR1 reads GTSNPN; CDR2 reads SVGIG (reference sequence). For the CDR3, the DNA is TGTGCCTGGAGTGTCACGCTCGGGAATTCACCCCTCCACTTT. It is translated as CAWSVTLGNSPLHF.

V gene TRBV19 combines with J gene TRBJ2-1, with D perhaps matching TRBD1 (6 bases). Germline values: CDR1 LNHDA, CDR2 SQIVND (reference sequence). The CDR3 spans 12 residues. V lost 4 bases to trimming and J lost 6 bases, with 7 bases between them. The chain's CDR3 is CASSTGVNEQFF. In DNA form, the CDR3 reads TGTGCCAGTAGTACAGGGGTCAATGAGCAGTTCTTC.

V usage is TRBV10-2 and J usage is TRBJ2-3, with 8 bases fitting TRBD2. The germline V gene has CDR1 WSHSY and CDR2 SAAADI. V lost 6 bases and J lost 2; bases outside the gene matches: 4. This CDR3 spans 14 amino acids. In DNA, the CDR3 is TGCGCCAGCAGGGAGACTAGCGCCACAGATACGCAGTATTTT. This sequence encodes CASRETSATDTQYF.

The V gene is TRBV12-5, the J gene TRBJ2-7, with a weak D call TRBD1 (6 bases). V was shortened by 6 bases and J by 7 bases, with 19 bases between the two germline ends. Germline CDR1 and CDR2: LGHNT and FRNRAP. CDR3 length: 14 amino acids. The CDR3 sequence is CASGLLQGSGEQYF. CDR3 nucleotides: TGTGCTAGTGGACTTCTGCAGGGGTCGGGTGAGCAGTACTTC.

CDR3 sequence: CSVGTGRSSYNEQFF. Here the CDR3 DNA reads TGCAGCGTGGGGACCGGGAGGAGCTCCTACAATGAGCAGTTCTTC. The genes are TRBV29-1 and TRBJ2-1, with TRBD2 matching over 7 bases. The germline gives CDR1 SQVTM, CDR2 ANQGSEA. This CDR3 has 15 residues. Unmatched junction bases numbered 8, after V lost 6 bases and J lost 0 bases.

The CDR3 nucleotides are TGTGCCAGCAGCTTAGTGGGACTTTCCACCGGGGAGCTGTTTTTT. Translation: CASSLVGLSTGELFF. The chain links TRBV7-2 to TRBJ2-2, with D possibly TRBD2 on 6 matching bases. The V and J ends lost 1 base and 4 bases respectively, with 10 bases between them. The CDR3 spans 15 residues. Per germline, CDR1 SGHTA and CDR2 FQGNSA.

This clone occurred once. The V and J genes are TRBV6-5 and TRBJ1-5; 8 nucleotides align to TRBD1. V trimming: 0 bases; J trimming: 7 bases; junction bases outside the gene matches: 2. Per germline, CDR1 MNHEY and CDR2 SVGAGI. The CDR3 length is 14 residues. CDR3 residues: CASSYSSGGQPQHF. CDR3 coding DNA: TGTGCCAGCAGTTACTCTTCAGGGGGCCAGCCCCAGCATTTT.

The chain carries TRBV7-9 and TRBJ2-5; D ambiguous. The V end lost 1 base, the J end lost 7 bases, and 13 bases lay between the germline ends. From germline, CDR1 is SEHNR and CDR2 FQNEAQ (reference sequence). The CDR3 loop spans 14 amino acids. The CDR3 region is CASSLELTAATQYF. CDR3 DNA sequence: TGTGCCAGCAGCTTAGAACTTACCGCTGCGACCCAGTACTTC.

This clone was observed a few times. J is TRBJ2-3 and V is TRBV23-1; D unclear. TRBV23-1 is recorded as an ORF, its role being uncertain. Trimming left V 10 bases short and J 6 bases short, with 11 bases between. This CDR3 has 11 residues. For the CDR3, the DNA is TGCGCCACCACGAGGATGGATACGCAGTATTTT. Encoded protein: CATTRMDTQYF.

CDR3 residues: CASSWAGALTDTQYF. DNA for the CDR3: TGCGCCAGCAGCTGGGCGGGAGCGCTCACAGATACGCAGTATTTT. The chain recombines TRBV5-1 with TRBJ2-3; 7 bases map to TRBD2. CDR3 length equals 15 residues. V shed 3 bases and J 2 bases; nucleotides not matched to a gene: 6. Looked up from germline, CDR1 is SGHRS and CDR2 is YFSETQ. The whole variable domain, filled in from reference TRBV5-1 and TRBJ2-3, reads KAGVTQTPRYLIKTRGQQVTLSCSPISGHRSVSWYQQTPGQGLQFLFEYFSETQRNKGNFPGRFSGRQFSNSRSEMNVSTLELGDSALYLCASSWAGALTDTQYFGPGTRLTVL.

The chain recombines TRBV6-4 with TRBJ1-4; D possibly corresponds to TRBD1 (6 bases). The CDR3 loop spans 15 amino acids. Germline CDR1 and CDR2: MRHNA and SNTAGT. V lost 7 bases and J lost 4, with 16 bases in between. The CDR3 coding sequence is TGTGCCAGCATGGTGGCAGGGGCCATTAATGAAAAACTGTTTTTT. Its protein product is CASMVAGAINEKLFF.

This clone has more than one count but fewer than ten. The chain combines TRBV19 with TRBJ2-2; TRBD1 aligns across 7 bases. V shed 6 bases and J 6 bases; nucleotides not matched to a gene: 4. Germline V gene data show CDR1 as LNHDA and CDR2 as SQIVND (reference sequence). The CDR3 contains 13 residues. The CDR3 DNA reads TGTGCCAGTAGACAACAGGGGTCCGGGGAGCTGTTTTTT. Its protein product is CASRQQGSGELFF.

This clone was found a few times. The chain combines TRBV2 with TRBJ2-2; D gene ambiguous. V was cut by 2 bases and J by 1 base, with 8 bases left in between. Germline V gene lookup returns CDR1 SNHLY and CDR2 FYNNEI. The CDR3 has 15 amino acids. In DNA form, the CDR3 reads TGTGCCAGCAGTGAATTTACTGGGAACACCGGGGAGCTGTTTTTT. Translated: CASSEFTGNTGELFF.

A few counts support this clone. V and J are TRBV29-1 and TRBJ1-4; D gene ambiguous. Germline V gives CDR1 SQVTM, CDR2 ANQGSEA. With 4 bases removed from V and 0 bases from J, the gap between germline ends came to 6 bases. The CDR3 extends over 13 amino acids. The CDR3 DNA is TGCAGCGTTGGGCAGGCAACTAATGAAAAACTGTTTTTT. Its protein is CSVGQATNEKLFF.

CDR3 DNA sequence: TGTGCCAGCAGTTACTCGCCAGCTAGCGGTCTGTATTTT. Amino acids: CASSYSPASGLYF. V is TRBV6-5 and J is TRBJ2-3, with 7 nucleotides matching TRBD2. Germline values: CDR1 MNHEY, CDR2 SVGAGI. J gave up 14 bases and V 0 bases, and 8 bases lay outside the gene matches. The CDR3 spans 13 residues.

The chain combines TRBV6-5 with TRBJ2-2; no reliable D call. In germline, CDR1 is MNHEY, CDR2 SVGAGI. The ends were cut back, 2 bases at V and 5 bases at J, with 9 bases in the middle. The CDR3 covers 14 residues. The CDR3 DNA is TGTGCCAGCAGTTACCAGATAATAACCGGGGAGCTGTTTTTT. Amino acid sequence: CASSYQIITGELFF.